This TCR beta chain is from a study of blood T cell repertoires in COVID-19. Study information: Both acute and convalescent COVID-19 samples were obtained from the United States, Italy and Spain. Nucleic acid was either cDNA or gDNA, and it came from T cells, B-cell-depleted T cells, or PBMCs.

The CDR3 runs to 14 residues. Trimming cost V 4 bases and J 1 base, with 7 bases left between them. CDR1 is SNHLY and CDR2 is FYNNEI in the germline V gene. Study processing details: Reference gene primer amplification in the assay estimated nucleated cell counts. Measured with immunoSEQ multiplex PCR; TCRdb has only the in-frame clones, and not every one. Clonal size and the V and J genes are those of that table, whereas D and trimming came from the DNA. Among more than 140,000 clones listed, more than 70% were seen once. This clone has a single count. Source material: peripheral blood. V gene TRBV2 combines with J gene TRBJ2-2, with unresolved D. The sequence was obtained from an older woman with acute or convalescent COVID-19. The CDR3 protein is CASSGLVNTGELFF. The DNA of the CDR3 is TGTGCCAGCAGTGGGCTAGTGAACACCGGGGAGCTGTTTTTT.